This T cell receptor (beta chain) was profiled in a study of regulatory T cells in long-lasting Graves disease (dated by TCRdb to about 2021). About the study as a whole: Patients with newly diagnosed Graves' disease had been on antithyroid drugs for under 3 months. This study used TCR sequencing and RNA sequencing of peripheral blood to compare persistent Graves' disease patients against newly diagnosed Graves' disease patients. The study was registered as a clinical trial and conducted in China. A total of around 35 samples were covered by TCR sequencing, comprising some 13 persistent and 20 or so newly diagnosed Graves' disease patients. Here is what the overall study found, with its caveats: As a limitation, the authors acknowledged that the small sample size may reduce accuracy. A larger number of public clonotypes was shared among persistent patients (fewer than 3,000) than among newly diagnosed patients (around 870). Persistent disease showed preferential use of TRBV28, TRBJ1-2 and TRBJ2-5, whereas newly diagnosed disease favored TRBV20-1 and TRBJ2-1. Persistent Graves' disease patients showed lower TCR Shannon entropy and fewer highly expanded clones than newly diagnosed patients, suggesting clonal expansion. Sequencing and analysis were restricted to the TCR beta chain. Because the primary lesion, thyroid tissue, could not be accessed, the study looked at peripheral blood alone.

The receptor library was made with multiplex PCR. The sequencer was an Illumina HiSeq 4000. To build TCR beta libraries, CDR3 regions were amplified by Arm-PCR using iRepertoire HTBI primers. Gel purification was performed on PCR products prior to sequencing. The authors processed their data as follows. Gene usage analysis of CDR3 amino acid clonotypes relied on the 62 TRBV and around 14 TRBJ segments identified across samples. Filtered high-quality paired reads were merged into contigs using COPE and FqMerger. Contigs were aligned with BLAST to IMGT TRBV, TRBD and TRBJ reference genes, and CDR3 was defined per IMGT. Clonotypes above 0.1% frequency were classified as highly expanded clones. Shannon entropy was used to measure repertoire diversity, and the Gini coefficient was used to measure V-J evenness. Clonotypes shared by more than one individual were considered public. TCRdb took the public reads, trimmed them with fastp at Q25, ran MiXCR for clone calling and kept in-frame beta chains. Rows are combined by CDR3 protein, so each entry shows the most common genes and DNA. The V and J calls follow TCRdb's processing rather than the paper's. This sample holds hundreds of thousands of distinct CDR3 sequences; about 15% were observed only once. Of the sample, more than 10% falls within the top ten clones.

Its CDR3 holds 14 amino acids, cysteine through phenylalanine. Solely the CDR3 DNA is kept, with 42 bases framed from the first base. CDR1 and CDR2, per the germline V gene, are MNHNS and SASEGT. V ends up 7 bases short and J 5 bases short, with an unmatched junction base count of 10. In this sample, this clonotype turned up a few times. Its binding antigen is unknown. Base-call qualities are not available, and no considerably larger clone is one nucleotide away. The time point label, read with the paper, signifies: newly diagnosed GD, antithyroid drugs for less than 3 months. For both TCR sequencing and RNA sequencing, RNA was extracted from PBMCs in TRIzol. The diagnosis of Graves' disease was made according to American Thyroid Association guidelines. The patients came from an endocrinology department in Xi'an, China. Each patient gave about 9.1 milliliters of peripheral blood, collected in an EDTA anticoagulant tube. PBMCs were isolated by Ficoll Paque Plus density gradient separation without further T cell sorting. An Agilent 2100 Bioanalyzer and agarose gel were used to check RNA quality, and a NanoDrop 2000 was used to measure RNA concentration.

The same sample was also used in a study of T cells in Graves' hyperthyroidism and ophthalmopathy. The second study also describes: A patient counted as having stable Graves' hyperthyroidism if no progression to ophthalmopathy occurred over 18 months of follow-up. Hyperthyroidism patients were newly diagnosed, had a disease duration of under 2 months, and were aged 18 to 65 years. Any patient with an uncontrolled infection, another autoimmune disease, pregnancy or lactation was excluded. Clinical symptoms, serum thyroxine and TRAb, thyroid ultrasound, and orbital computed tomography formed the basis for the diagnoses. The TCR CDR3 was subjected to a first round of RT-PCR using the HTBI primer set and the Qiagen OneStep RT-PCR kit. Most expanded thyroid clonotypes (frequency above 0.001) were also found in blood, which suggests that blood repertoires may mirror thyroid immune responses. A model built on a 13 V-J signature distinguished ophthalmopathy from stable hyperthyroidism, reaching 85% to 90% sensitivity and around 81% specificity in cross-validation and 80%/75% in testing. In validation, progression to ophthalmopathy was predicted by the model with 65% to 71% sensitivity and roughly 72% specificity, a median of roughly six months before onset. To identify distinguishing TCR V-J signatures, a discovery cohort of around 100 patients was used, comprising some 45 with Graves' ophthalmopathy and some 57 with stable Graves' hyperthyroidism. An independent validation cohort of some 18 hyperthyroidism patients and 17 patients who later progressed to ophthalmopathy tested prospective prediction of ophthalmopathy. The roughly 100 discovery patients were randomly split 7:3 into training and test sets. Thyroid tissue and blood T-cell repertoires from six Graves' hyperthyroidism patients were also compared in the study. Following sampling, methimazole starting at 30 mg daily was given to hyperthyroidism patients, and high-dose intravenous methylprednisolone was given to ophthalmopathy patients. Libraries were constructed in a second round of multiplex PCR, after which size selection and purification were performed. Libraries were sequenced paired-end with 100 bp reads on an Illumina HiSeq2000. Raw data were processed with SOAPnuke, discarding reads with adapters, uncalled bases, mean Phred below 15, or no exact constant-primer or identifier match. High-quality paired reads were merged with COPE v1.2.5, and unique nucleotide sequences were defined as clonotypes. MiTCR v1.1 was used to align clonotypes to the IMGT TRBV, TRBD and TRBJ reference segments. The analysis was restricted to V-J combinations with a frequency above 0.0001, which together covered approximately 99% of the repertoires. The TCS score was defined as F50 (clonal expansion) divided by E x V (chaos), with BLOSUM62-based TCRdist calculated between CDR3 peptides within each V-J. Welch's t-statistics and random forest reduced roughly 500 V-J features to 10 to 15, which were used in a naive Bayes classifier (R e1071). No statistical method was used to set the sample size in advance, and investigators knew the group allocation. The paper describes TCR Vbeta CDR3 sequencing of 130 to 150 peripheral blood samples, made up of some 40 ophthalmopathy patients, roughly 75 hyperthyroidism patients and some 17 progressor patients.

This receptor was taken from a man younger than 35 with Graves disease. Donor details come from another sample of the same person, matched by shared clones. The chain is encoded by TRBV6-1 joined to TRBJ2-7; 8 central bases correspond to TRBD1. The source material was peripheral blood mononuclear cells (PBMCs), sampled at new diagnosis, from a patient treated with antithyroid drugs. The encoded CDR3 is CASKLDRAKDEQYF. The nucleotide sequence reads as follows: TGTGCCAGCAAATTGGACAGGGCAAAAGACGAGCAGTACTTC.